Here is one T cell receptor beta chain with its context. Its specificity is not known. It was with 60 Vbeta and 13 Jbeta primers that the PCR ran. TCRdb's table, derived via immunoSEQ multiplex PCR, lists solely in-frame clones and lacks some. The sample shows about 180,000 clones, over 80% of them seen only once. This entry comes from a study of cytomegalovirus exposure and HLA in healthy donors. General study findings and limits: Rare TCR sequences predominated, though certain public TCRs were found in many donors. Both high specificity and high sensitivity reportedly marked the classifier's diagnosis of cytomegalovirus status. Exclusion applied to some V segments, including TRBV6-2 and TRBV6-3, as they were indistinguishable.

Germline V gives CDR1 SQVTM, CDR2 ANQGSEA. The ends lost 7 bases at V and 2 bases at J; junction bases unmatched: 5. The CDR3 is 13 amino acids. This chain uses TRBV29-1 with TRBJ2-1, with 7 nucleotides matching TRBD2. The source of this sequence is a man between 35 and 55 years old in good health and CMV-seronegative. The source material was PBMCs. The CDR3: CSGRGDAYNEQFF. The CDR3 DNA is TGCAGCGGTCGGGGGGACGCCTACAATGAGCAGTTCTTC.